The clone carrying this T cell receptor (beta chain) appeared once. The data are from a study of control samples from healthy donors and cancer patients. The table came from immunoSEQ multiplex PCR; TCRdb's copy has only in-frame clones and leaves some out. The sample holds 170,000 or so clones; 90% to 95% are singletons and the top ten take roughly 1.5%. V was clipped by 3 bases and J by 5 bases, with 10 bases between them. CDR1 LNHDA and CDR2 SQIVND come from the germline V gene (reference sequence). The CDR3 spans 13 residues. The sample taken for sequencing was blood. The origin of this receptor is a man between 18 and 29 years old in good health. The chain employs TRBV19 and TRBJ1-2; D is ambiguous. The DNA for the CDR3 is TGTGCCAGTAGTATCAAGGTTCGGTATGGCTACACCTTC. Amino acids: CASSIKVRYGYTF.